What follows describes a single T cell receptor beta chain. Looked up from germline, CDR1 is LNHDA and CDR2 is SQIVND (reference sequence). Trimming left V 3 bases short and J 2 bases short, with 14 bases between. The CDR3 runs 15 residues. PCR used 60 Vbeta primers and 13 Jbeta primers. Sequenced by immunoSEQ multiplex PCR; TCRdb stores in-frame clones only, minus some. The profile covers some 150,000 clones, with nearly 80% appearing a single time and 0.5% to 0.85% taken by the ten largest. The data originate from a study of cytomegalovirus exposure and HLA in healthy donors. This chain joins TRBV19 and TRBJ2-7, with D possibly being TRBD2 (5 bases). The sample was PBMCs. The receptor comes from a male donor in good health and CMV-seronegative. The CDR3 loop reads CASSIVGVLPYEQYF. The CDR3 DNA reads TGTGCCAGTAGTATCGTCGGGGTTTTACCCTACGAGCAGTACTTC.